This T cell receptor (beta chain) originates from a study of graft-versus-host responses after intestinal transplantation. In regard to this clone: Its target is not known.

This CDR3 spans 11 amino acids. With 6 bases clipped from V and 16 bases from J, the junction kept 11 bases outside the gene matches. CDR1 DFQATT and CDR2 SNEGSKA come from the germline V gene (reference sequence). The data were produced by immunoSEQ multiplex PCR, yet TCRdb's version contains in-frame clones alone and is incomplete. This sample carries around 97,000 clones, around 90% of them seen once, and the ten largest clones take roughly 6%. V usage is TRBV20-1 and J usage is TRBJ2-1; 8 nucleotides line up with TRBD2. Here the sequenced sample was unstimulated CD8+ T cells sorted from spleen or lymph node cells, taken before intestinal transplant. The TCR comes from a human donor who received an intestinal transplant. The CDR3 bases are TGCAGTGCCCCGTGGATAGCGGGAAATTTCTTC. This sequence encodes CSAPWIAGNFF.